This TCR beta chain was profiled in a study of shared clonotypes between healthy human individuals. On the study more broadly: Researchers drew samples from two women and three men aged 18 to 49. Points from the study as a whole: Compared with clonotypes that all four donors shared, non-shared clonotypes had lower generation probabilities. With several donors compared, 4% to 5.5% of naive CD4 clonotypes were shared.

The V gene's germline CDR1 is SGHRS and CDR2 YFSETQ. Trimming removed 4 bases from V and 5 bases from J, with 16 bases in between. This CDR3 contains 15 residues. Of note for this clone: No antigen is known for it.

Naive CD8 isolation took CD45RO-negative cells positively selected for CCR7 and excluded terminally differentiated effector memory CD45RA+ cells. An assay was performed, and its level was deep. Assay: immunoSEQ multiplex PCR; the TCRdb copy retains only in-frame clones and omits some. This table has about 2,100,000 clones, about 93% appearing once. J is TRBJ2-1 and V is TRBV5-1; a possible D gene is TRBD2 (6 bases). The sequence was obtained from a man between 18 and 35 years old in good health. Some clones in this sample may be carry-over from other donors' samples. Sequenced input: naive CD8+ T cells from PBMCs. CDR3 DNA: TGCGCCAGCAGCCGCTCACTAGCCGGAGACAATGAGCAGTTCTTC. It codes for CASSRSLAGDNEQFF.